These 8 T cell receptor beta chains came from one sample sequenced in a study of T cell responses to AZD1222 COVID-19 vaccine. Measured with immunoSEQ multiplex PCR; TCRdb has only the in-frame clones, and not every one. The table has 150,000 to 200,000 clones, approximately 88% seen once. The input for sequencing was peripheral blood, taken 28 days after the second AZD1222 dose. The receptors stem from an adult who received the AZD1222 COVID-19 vaccine.

The genes are TRBV6-5 and TRBJ1-2; D is undetermined. The germline gives CDR1 MNHEY, CDR2 SVGAGI. The CDR3 consists of 14 residues. Between the trimmed V and J ends, which lost 2 bases and 1 base, there was a span of 8 bases. CDR3 coding DNA: TGTGCCAGCAGTTACGCCTCACTTAACTATGGCTACACCTTC. Its translation: CASSYASLNYGYTF.

The V and J genes are TRBV25-1 and TRBJ1-6; 10 nucleotides agree with TRBD1. This CDR3 comprises 14 residues. The V segment lost 8 bases and the J segment 9 bases; nucleotides outside the gene matches: 7. The germline V gene has CDR1 MGHDK and CDR2 SYGVNS. CDR3 DNA sequence: TGTGCCAGCTCCCCGACAGGGGGCTCTTCACCCCTCCACTTT. Residues: CASSPTGGSSPLHF.

This chain connects TRBV5-8 to TRBJ1-2, with a tentative D call TRBD1 (5 bases). The CDR3 loop spans 15 amino acids. Germline V CDR1 and CDR2: SGHTS, YDEGEE. Between the trimmed V and J ends, which lost 1 base and 8 bases, there was a span of 18 bases. The CDR3 DNA reads TGTGCCAGCAGCTTGAGAGGGGCGAAGCGAGTAGGCTACACCTTC. Amino acids: CASSLRGAKRVGYTF.

The chain employs TRBV5-1 and TRBJ2-6; TRBD1 agrees at 9 bases. This CDR3 spans 18 amino acids. Trimming at V came to 0 bases and at J to 0 bases, leaving 4 bases not matched to a gene. Germline V gene lookup returns CDR1 SGHRS and CDR2 YFSETQ. The CDR3 DNA reads TGCGCCAGCAGCTTGGGGGGGACAGGGCCCTCTGGGGCCAACGTCCTGACTTTC. Translation: CASSLGGTGPSGANVLTF. Full variable domain (rest looked up from reference TRBV5-1 and TRBJ2-6): KAGVTQTPRYLIKTRGQQVTLSCSPISGHRSVSWYQQTPGQGLQFLFEYFSETQRNKGNFPGRFSGRQFSNSRSEMNVSTLELGDSALYLCASSLGGTGPSGANVLTFGAGSRLTVL.

The chain links TRBV4-1 to TRBJ2-1; 7 positions match TRBD2. This CDR3 has 16 amino acids. V was pared by 0 bases and J by 3 bases, with 5 bases of the junction left unmatched. From germline, CDR1 is MGHRA and CDR2 YSYEKL. The CDR3 is CASSQESGTIYNEQFF. CDR3 DNA: TGCGCCAGCAGCCAAGAAAGCGGGACCATCTACAATGAGCAGTTCTTC.

This chain uses TRBV4-1 with TRBJ2-7; the D gene is possibly TRBD1 (7 bases). Trimming pared 4 bases from V and 3 bases from J, leaving 13 bases between. The germline V gene has CDR1 MGHRA and CDR2 YSYEKL. The CDR3 is 14 residues long. The CDR3 DNA sequence: TGCGCCAGCAGCCTTACAGGGGAGGACTACGAGCAGTACTTC. Translated, it gives CASSLTGEDYEQYF.

V gene TRBV10-2 combines with J gene TRBJ2-1; 9 bases map to TRBD2. This CDR3 contains 13 residues. V was pared by 8 bases and J by 8 bases, with 7 bases of the junction left unmatched. Looked up from germline, CDR1 is WSHSY and CDR2 is SAAADI. Written as DNA, the CDR3 is TGCGCCAGCGAACAGCGGGGGGCATATGAGCAGTTCTTC. Its protein is CASEQRGAYEQFF.

J is TRBJ1-4 and V is TRBV4-1; 7 bases align to TRBD1. This CDR3 is 15 amino acids long. Germline V gene sequence: CDR1 MGHRA, CDR2 YSYEKL. J gave up 5 bases and V 4 bases, and 7 bases lay outside the gene matches. CDR3 nucleotides: TGCGCCAGCAGCCCGCGACAGGGCCTCAATGAAAAACTGTTTTTT. Translated: CASSPRQGLNEKLFF.